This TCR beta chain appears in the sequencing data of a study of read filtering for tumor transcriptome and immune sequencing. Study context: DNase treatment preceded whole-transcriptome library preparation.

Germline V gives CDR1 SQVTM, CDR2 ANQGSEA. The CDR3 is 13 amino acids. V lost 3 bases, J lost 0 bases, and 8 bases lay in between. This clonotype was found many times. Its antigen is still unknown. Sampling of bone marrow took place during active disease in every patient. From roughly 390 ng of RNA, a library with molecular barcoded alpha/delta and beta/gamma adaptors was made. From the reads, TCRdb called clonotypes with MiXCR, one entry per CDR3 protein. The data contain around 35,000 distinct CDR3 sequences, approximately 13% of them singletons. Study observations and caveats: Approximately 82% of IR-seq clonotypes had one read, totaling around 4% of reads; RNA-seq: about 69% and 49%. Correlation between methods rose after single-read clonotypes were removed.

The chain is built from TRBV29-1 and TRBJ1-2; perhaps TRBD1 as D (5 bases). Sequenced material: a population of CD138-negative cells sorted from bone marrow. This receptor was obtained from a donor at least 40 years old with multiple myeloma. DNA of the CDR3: TGCAGCGTTGACAGGGAAGCTAACTATGGCTACACCTTC. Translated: CSVDREANYGYTF.